The rows below give T cell receptor beta chains drawn from one sample of a study of blood T cells in healthy people across ages. TCRdb re-called the 5' RACE reads with MiXCR, one entry per CDR3 protein. The sample consists of fewer than 2,000,000 distinct CDR3 sequences, about 31% of them appearing once. The sequencing sample was made of blood. The receptors originated from a woman younger than 45 in good health. Each CDR3 is given with its conserved first and last residue. A D gene is named only where the DNA matches it firmly. A row's size may be missing; if present it is once, few, many or a size class.

clone_size: few
v_call: TRBV10-3
j_call: TRBJ1-5
d_call: .
cdr3_nt: TGTGCCATCAGTGACCCGTCTCGGGGGCAAAGGGATCAGCCCCAGCATTTT
cdr3_aa: CAISDPSRGQRDQPQHF

clone_size: few
v_call: TRBV11-1
j_call: TRBJ2-5
d_call: TRBD1
cdr3_nt: TGTGCCAGCAGCCACTTCACCTCGGGACAGGGGGGACGAGAGACCCAGTACTTC
cdr3_aa: CASSHFTSGQGGRETQYF

clone_size: many
v_call: TRBV29-1
j_call: TRBJ2-7
d_call: .
cdr3_nt: TGCAGCGTTGCTTCGGGGGCAGACGAGCAGTACTTC
cdr3_aa: CSVASGADEQYF

clone_size: .
v_call: TRBV20-1
j_call: TRBJ2-3
d_call: .
cdr3_nt: TGCAGTGCAAGAGCAACAGAGGGGACCACAGATACGCAGTATTTT
cdr3_aa: CSARATEGTTDTQYF

clone_size: once
v_call: TRBV6-1
j_call: TRBJ2-1
d_call: TRBD2
cdr3_nt: TGTGCCAGCAGTGGACTAGCGGGGTTTAGCACAGATACGCAGTTCTTC
cdr3_aa: CASSGLAGFSTDTQFF

clone_size: .
v_call: TRBV28
j_call: TRBJ1-1
d_call: .
cdr3_nt: TGTGCCAGCAGATGGGGTCCTGAAGCTTTCTTT
cdr3_aa: CASRWGPEAFF

clone_size: few
v_call: TRBV29-1
j_call: TRBJ2-1
d_call: .
cdr3_nt: TGCAGCGTGGCCTCGACCGATGAGCAGTTCTTC
cdr3_aa: CSVASTDEQFF

clone_size: .
v_call: TRBV28
j_call: TRBJ2-1
d_call: .
cdr3_nt: TGTGCCAGCAGTTCCCTCACTGCCAGCTCCTACAATGAGCAGTTCTTC
cdr3_aa: CASSSLTASSYNEQFF

clone_size: few
v_call: TRBV12-3/TRBV12-4
j_call: TRBJ1-2
d_call: .
cdr3_nt: TGTGCCAGCAGTTCTCCGCCCTATGGCTACACCTTC
cdr3_aa: CASSSPPYGYTF

clone_size: once
v_call: TRBV28
j_call: TRBJ2-7
d_call: .
cdr3_nt: TGTGCCAGCAGGCTGGGACCCCCCGGGGAGCAGTACTTC
cdr3_aa: CASRLGPPGEQYF

clone_size: few
v_call: TRBV4-1
j_call: TRBJ2-1
d_call: TRBD2
cdr3_nt: TGCGCCAGCAGCCAGACAAGCGGGAGGAGAGACAATGAGCAGTTCTTC
cdr3_aa: CASSQTSGRRDNEQFF

clone_size: few
v_call: TRBV27
j_call: TRBJ1-1
d_call: .
cdr3_nt: TGTGCCAGCAGTTCCCGACCCTCGCCGACCACTGAAGCTTTCTTT
cdr3_aa: CASSSRPSPTTEAFF

clone_size: .
v_call: TRBV15
j_call: TRBJ2-1
d_call: .
cdr3_nt: TGTGCCACCAGCGCCCACTGGGAGGAGCAGTTCTTC
cdr3_aa: CATSAHWEEQFF

clone_size: .
v_call: TRBV7-9
j_call: TRBJ1-6
d_call: .
cdr3_nt: TGTGCCAGCAGCTCATCCGGACAAGGCGGTTCACCCCTCCACTTT
cdr3_aa: CASSSSGQGGSPLHF

clone_size: few
v_call: TRBV11-2
j_call: TRBJ2-3
d_call: TRBD2
cdr3_nt: TGTGCCAGCAGCTTCGGGACTAGCGGGGATCACACAGATACGCAGTATTTT
cdr3_aa: CASSFGTSGDHTDTQYF

clone_size: once
v_call: TRBV12-3/TRBV12-4
j_call: TRBJ2-7
d_call: .
cdr3_nt: TGTGCCAACAGTTTACCTCGACAGGCCCACTACGAGCAGTACTTC
cdr3_aa: CANSLPRQAHYEQYF

clone_size: .
v_call: TRBV7-9
j_call: TRBJ2-7
d_call: TRBD2
cdr3_nt: TGTGCCAGCAGCTGGGGACTAGCGGGCTACAATGAGCAGTACTTC
cdr3_aa: CASSWGLAGYNEQYF

clone_size: .
v_call: TRBV7-8
j_call: TRBJ2-1
d_call: TRBD2
cdr3_nt: TGTGCCAGCAGCTTAGTGCTAGCGGGGGAGTCCCGGCACGGTGAGCAGTTCTTC
cdr3_aa: CASSLVLAGESRHGEQFF

clone_size: few
v_call: TRBV4-2
j_call: TRBJ2-3
d_call: TRBD2
cdr3_nt: TGTGCCAGCAGCCAAGACGTACCTAGCGGAACAGATACGCAGTATTTT
cdr3_aa: CASSQDVPSGTDTQYF

clone_size: .
v_call: TRBV30
j_call: TRBJ1-1
d_call: TRBD1
cdr3_nt: TGTGCCTGGAACCAGGGGGTGAGCACTGAAGCTTTCTTT
cdr3_aa: CAWNQGVSTEAFF

clone_size: .
v_call: TRBV7-8
j_call: TRBJ2-3
d_call: TRBD2
cdr3_nt: TGTGCCAGCAGCTTAGTAGCAGCGGGGACCCCTAGCACAGATACGCAGTATTTT
cdr3_aa: CASSLVAAGTPSTDTQYF

clone_size: .
v_call: TRBV24-1
j_call: TRBJ2-1
d_call: .
cdr3_nt: TGTGCCACCAGTGATTCTCACGACAGGCCCTACAATGAGCAGTTCTTC
cdr3_aa: CATSDSHDRPYNEQFF

clone_size: .
v_call: TRBV28
j_call: TRBJ2-7
d_call: TRBD1
cdr3_nt: TGTGCCAGCAGTACCGGGACAGGGTTAATTCGGGAGCAGTACTTC
cdr3_aa: CASSTGTGLIREQYF

clone_size: few
v_call: TRBV29-1
j_call: TRBJ1-1
d_call: .
cdr3_nt: TGCAGCGTTATTCCTTGGCTGAACACTGAAGCTTTCTTT
cdr3_aa: CSVIPWLNTEAFF

clone_size: many
v_call: TRBV12-3/TRBV12-4
j_call: TRBJ2-7
d_call: .
cdr3_nt: TGTGCCAGCAGTCAATTTCAGGGTAACGAGCAGTACTTC
cdr3_aa: CASSQFQGNEQYF

clone_size: few
v_call: TRBV20-1
j_call: TRBJ1-5
d_call: .
cdr3_nt: TGCAGTGCCAGCCTCTTTCGGGTGAGGAGCAATCAGCCCCAGCATTTT
cdr3_aa: CSASLFRVRSNQPQHF

clone_size: once
v_call: TRBV7-9
j_call: TRBJ2-3
d_call: TRBD2
cdr3_nt: TGTGCCAGCAGCCTAGGGGGCGGGAGGGCCGGAGATACGCAGTATTTT
cdr3_aa: CASSLGGGRAGDTQYF

clone_size: many
v_call: TRBV4-1
j_call: TRBJ2-7
d_call: TRBD2
cdr3_nt: TGCGCCAGCAGCCAAGAGTTAGCGGGAGGCCTTAGCTCCTACGAGCAGTACTTC
cdr3_aa: CASSQELAGGLSSYEQYF

clone_size: .
v_call: TRBV27
j_call: TRBJ2-7
d_call: TRBD1
cdr3_nt: TGTGCCAGCAGAACCGGGACAGGAGGGAGGCAGTACTTC
cdr3_aa: CASRTGTGGRQYF